The 10 T cell receptor beta chains presented below share a single source sample, sequenced in a study of response to subunit inactivated influenza vaccine. TCRdb redid the calling of the RT-PCR reads with MiXCR, one entry per CDR3 protein. The sample records some 600,000 distinct CDR3 sequences, 13% to 15% being singletons. The input for sequencing was PBMCs from blood, taken less than 15 days before vaccination. The receptors shown here come from a man aged 50 or older who received an inactivated influenza vaccine.

The CDR3 here is CASSRGGGSLITDTQYF. The CDR3 DNA reads as TGTGCCAGCAGCCGAGGGGGCGGGAGTCTCATCACAGATACGCAGTATTTT. The V call is TRBV11-2, the J call TRBJ2-3, with D possibly being TRBD1 or TRBD2 (7 bases each). V dropped 5 bases and J dropped 2 bases, with 20 bases sitting between them. CDR3 length: 17 amino acids. The germline gives CDR1 SGHAT, CDR2 FQNNGV.

This clonotype has just a few counts. The J gene is TRBJ2-7, the V gene TRBV6-1, with no clear D. Trimming removed 5 bases at V and 2 bases at J, with 7 bases between. Looked up from germline, CDR1 is MNHNS and CDR2 is SASEGT. The CDR3 length is 12 residues. The CDR3 nucleotides read TGTGCCAGCAGTATAGAGCCCTACGAGCAGTACTTC. Its translation is CASSIEPYEQYF.

V usage is TRBV2 and J usage is TRBJ2-3, with D perhaps TRBD1 or TRBD2 (5 bases each). The germline V gene encodes CDR1 SNHLY and CDR2 FYNNEI. This CDR3 contains 14 residues. Trimming shortened V by 3 bases and J by 5 bases, and 12 bases separated the two germline ends. This CDR3 reads CASSEGTRGDTQYF. CDR3 sequence (DNA): TGTGCCAGCAGTGAGGGGACCCGAGGAGATACGCAGTATTTT.

In its sample, this clonotype was seen a few times. V is TRBV20-1 and J is TRBJ1-1; TRBD1 agrees at 7 bases. This CDR3 is built from 12 residues. Germline CDR1 is DFQATT and CDR2 is SNEGSKA (reference sequence). The DNA for the CDR3 is TGCGGGCAGGGCAGGGGGGATGGTGAAGCTTTCTTT. Its translation: CGQGRGDGEAFF.

The chain joins TRBV5-1 to TRBJ2-7; D might be TRBD1 (5 bases). V was shortened by 6 bases and J by 2 bases, with 9 bases between the two germline ends. The germline V gene has CDR1 SGHRS and CDR2 YFSETQ. The CDR3 covers 12 residues. CDR3 sequence: CASMDTAYEQYF. Here the CDR3 DNA reads TGCGCCAGCATGGACACAGCCTACGAGCAGTACTTC.

The chain has TRBV11-2 and TRBJ1-5; D remains unclear. Germline V lookup: CDR1 SGHAT, CDR2 FQNNGV. The CDR3 sequence is 16 residues long. Trimming took off 1 base at V and 0 bases at J, with 10 bases between the two ends. The CDR3 loop reads CASSLALGHSNQPQHF. DNA for the CDR3: TGTGCCAGCAGCTTAGCGCTGGGCCATAGCAATCAGCCCCAGCATTTT.

Only one count was recorded for this clonotype. V gene TRBV20-1 combines with J gene TRBJ2-3; 9 bases map to TRBD2. The CDR3 extends over 15 amino acids. Germline CDR1 DFQATT, CDR2 SNEGSKA (reference sequence). J was trimmed by 7 bases and V by 2 bases; bases with no gene match: 10. This CDR3 reads CSARMGGGGVNTQYF. CDR3 bases: TGCAGTGCTAGAATGGGCGGGGGGGGCGTTAATACGCAGTATTTT.

CDR3 nucleotides: TGTGCCAGCTCACCACCCACCCTTACCTACGAGCAGTACTTC. This sequence encodes CASSPPTLTYEQYF. This rearrangement joins TRBV18 to TRBJ2-7; no firm D call. This CDR3 region has 14 residues. In germline, CDR1 is KGHSH, CDR2 LQKENI. Trimming cost V 0 bases and J 2 bases, with 8 bases left between them.

This clonotype turned up a few times. The V and J genes are TRBV10-3 and TRBJ2-4, with TRBD2 as a possible D gene (6 bases). Germline lookup yields CDR1 ENHRY and CDR2 SYGVKD. V lost 1 base, J lost 0 bases, and 10 bases lay in between. The CDR3 runs 16 residues. The CDR3 DNA is TGTGCCATCAGTGAGTACGCGGGACTAGCCAAAAACATTCAGTACTTC. It translates to CAISEYAGLAKNIQYF.

J is TRBJ2-1 and V is TRBV24-1; tentative D call: TRBD2 (5 bases). The CDR3 has 13 amino acids. Trimming took 9 bases from V and 8 from J, leaving 16 bases between them. The germline V gene encodes CDR1 KGHDR and CDR2 SFDVKD. The CDR3 DNA is TGTGCCACCTCCCGACTAAATGCGCATGAGCAGTTCTTC. Translated: CATSRLNAHEQFF.